Listed below are T cell receptor beta chains from one sample, sequenced in a study of T cells in Graves' hyperthyroidism and ophthalmopathy. TCRdb recomputed calls from the multiplex PCR reads with MiXCR, one row per CDR3 protein. Here the sample spans hundreds of thousands of distinct CDR3 sequences, 14% being singletons. The sequencing sample was made of blood. The receptors come from a woman younger than 35 with Graves' hyperthyroidism. Both conserved end residues are part of each CDR3. The D gene is left open where the match is weak. For some rows the clone size is stated as once, few or many, or as a class when expanded; others skip it.

TRBJ2-7,-,TRBV19,-,CASSKTARIIYEQYF,TGTGCCAGTAGTAAAACAGCAAGGATTATCTACGAGCAGTACTTC
TRBJ1-1,-,TRBV15,-,CATSPGGNTEAFF,TGTGCCACCAGTCCAGGAGGAAACACTGAAGCTTTCTTT
TRBJ1-5,-,TRBV6-2/TRBV6-3,-,CASSDPGGRGQPQHF,TGTGCCAGCAGCGACCCTGGGGGGCGAGGGCAGCCCCAGCATTTT
TRBJ1-3,-,TRBV27,-,CASRPSVYSGNTIYF,TGTGCCAGCAGGCCCAGCGTTTACTCTGGAAACACCATATATTTT
TRBJ2-2,-,TRBV28,few,CATKGDGDANTGELFF,TGTGCCACTAAAGGGGACGGGGACGCGAACACCGGGGAGCTGTTTTTT
TRBJ1-2,-,TRBV30,many,CAWSVQPNYGYTF,TGTGCCTGGAGTGTTCAGCCCAACTATGGCTACACCTTC
TRBJ2-7,TRBD1,TRBV20-1,-,CSARDTGTGTGEQYF,TGCAGTGCTAGAGATACGGGGACAGGGACCGGCGAGCAGTACTTC
TRBJ2-7,TRBD1,TRBV7-9,-,CASSPRKVGARGLIEQYF,TGTGCCAGCAGCCCCAGAAAAGTCGGGGCCAGGGGGCTCATCGAGCAGTACTTC
TRBJ2-1,-,TRBV20-1,few,CSARTELNEQFF,TGCAGTGCTAGGACAGAACTCAATGAGCAGTTCTTC
TRBJ2-3,-,TRBV3-1,few,CASGEGASDTQYF,TGTGCCAGCGGGGAAGGGGCGTCAGATACGCAGTATTTT
TRBJ2-3,-,TRBV6-5,many,CASSYSRLDDTQYF,TGTGCCAGCAGTTACTCGAGGTTGGATGATACGCAGTATTTT
TRBJ2-7,TRBD1,TRBV29-1,-,CSVYGQGPDYEQYF,TGCAGCGTCTACGGACAGGGCCCAGACTACGAGCAGTACTTC
TRBJ2-7,TRBD2,TRBV27,-,CASSLGGGRGLYEQYF,TGTGCCAGCAGTTTAGGTGGGGGGAGGGGTCTTTACGAGCAGTACTTC
TRBJ2-7,-,TRBV7-8,-,CASRRTGLAEQYF,TGTGCCAGCAGACGAACAGGTCTCGCCGAGCAGTACTTC
TRBJ2-1,-,TRBV6-2/TRBV6-3,many,CASSWERTRNNEQFF,TGTGCCAGCAGTTGGGAAAGAACTAGGAACAATGAGCAGTTCTTC
TRBJ2-7,-,TRBV11-2,many,CASSLEIGGGISSYEQYF,TGTGCCAGCAGCTTAGAGATCGGGGGCGGGATCAGCTCCTACGAGCAGTACTTC
TRBJ2-7,-,TRBV7-8,-,CASSLRRTSIYEQYF,TGTGCCAGCAGCTTACGGCGGACCTCAATCTACGAGCAGTACTTC
TRBJ2-3,TRBD2,TRBV20-1,many,CSADVWTSGSPDTQYF,TGCAGTGCTGACGTTTGGACTAGCGGGTCCCCAGATACGCAGTATTTT
TRBJ2-7,-,TRBV7-9,many,CASSSLVGGTSSSVYEQYF,TGTGCCAGCAGCTCCCTCGTTGGCGGGACCTCCTCTAGTGTCTACGAGCAGTACTTC
TRBJ1-2,-,TRBV28,-,CASSLWTDYYGYTF,TGTGCCAGCAGCCTATGGACGGATTACTATGGCTACACCTTC
TRBJ2-1,TRBD2,TRBV6-5,few,CASSYLAGDVYNEQFF,TGTGCCAGCAGTTATCTAGCGGGAGATGTGTACAATGAGCAGTTCTTC
TRBJ1-1,-,TRBV28,many,CASSQVGSNTEAFF,TGTGCCAGCAGCCAAGTCGGTAGTAACACTGAAGCTTTCTTT
TRBJ1-5,-,TRBV6-1,many,CASRLTENQPQHF,TGTGCCAGCAGACTGACTGAGAATCAGCCCCAGCATTTT
TRBJ2-1,-,TRBV9,-,CASSLERQGRVNEQFF,TGTGCCAGCAGCTTGGAGAGGCAGGGACGCGTCAATGAGCAGTTCTTC
TRBJ2-7,-,TRBV18,-,CASSPYAGEREQYF,TGTGCCAGCTCACCTTATGCGGGCGAGCGCGAGCAGTACTTC
TRBJ2-4,TRBD2,TRBV12-3/TRBV12-4,-,CASSLAWEGGPNIQYF,TGTGCCAGCAGTTTAGCGTGGGAGGGAGGGCCGAACATTCAGTACTTC
TRBJ2-3,-,TRBV4-1,few,CASSQVRARSTDTQYF,TGCGCCAGCAGCCAAGTCAGGGCGAGGAGCACAGATACGCAGTATTTT
TRBJ1-1,TRBD1,TRBV13,-,CASSLGEGAHSTEAFF,TGTGCCAGCAGCTTAGGAGAGGGGGCGCATAGCACTGAAGCTTTCTTT
TRBJ2-7,TRBD2,TRBV3-1,few,CASSLSSGLEYYEQYF,TGTGCCAGCAGCTTAAGTTCGGGACTAGAGTACTACGAGCAGTACTTC
TRBJ1-4,-,TRBV5-1,few,CASSFGPAGGTTNEKLFF,TGCGCCAGCAGCTTCGGACCCGCGGGGGGTACAACTAATGAAAAACTGTTTTTT
TRBJ2-7,TRBD1,TRBV12-3/TRBV12-4,many,CASRTGTGMLGVQYF,TGTGCCAGCAGGACCGGGACAGGGATGCTGGGCGTGCAGTACTTC
TRBJ2-4,TRBD2,TRBV11-2,many,CASSLASGAIAKNIQYF,TGTGCCAGCAGCTTGGCTAGCGGAGCTATAGCCAAAAACATTCAGTACTTC
TRBJ2-3,-,TRBV20-1,-,CSPSAGPDTQYF,TGCAGTCCCTCGGCCGGACCCGATACGCAGTATTTT
TRBJ1-1,-,TRBV20-1,few,CSARKEGMNTEAFF,TGCAGTGCTAGAAAGGAGGGGATGAACACTGAAGCTTTCTTT
TRBJ2-7,TRBD2,TRBV20-1,-,CSARDRAGGGSYEQYF,TGCAGTGCTAGAGATCGGGCGGGAGGGGGATCCTACGAGCAGTACTTC
TRBJ1-1,-,TRBV5-1,few,CASNPPGNTEAFF,TGCGCCAGCAACCCGCCCGGGAACACTGAAGCTTTCTTT
TRBJ1-2,TRBD1,TRBV12-3/TRBV12-4,many,CASRTGLNYGYTF,TGTGCCAGCAGGACAGGGCTTAACTATGGCTACACCTTC
TRBJ1-5,-,TRBV10-3,few,CAISEESQPQHF,TGTGCCATCAGTGAGGAGTCTCAGCCCCAGCATTTT
TRBJ2-7,-,TRBV30,few,CAWDPGGSLEQYF,TGTGCCTGGGACCCCGGTGGTTCCCTCGAGCAGTACTTC
TRBJ2-1,TRBD1,TRBV19,-,CASRRGQGAEQFF,TGTGCCAGTAGAAGGGGACAGGGAGCTGAGCAGTTCTTC
TRBJ1-6,-,TRBV13,-,CASSPTLRDSPLHF,TGTGCCAGCAGCCCCACCTTGAGGGATTCACCCCTCCACTTT
TRBJ1-1,-,TRBV2,many,CASSEVRKAFF,TGTGCCAGCAGTGAAGTCAGGAAGGCTTTCTTT
TRBJ2-7,TRBD1,TRBV20-1,many,CSAREGTAYEQYF,TGCAGTGCTAGAGAAGGGACAGCCTACGAGCAGTACTTC
TRBJ2-2,-,TRBV3-1,-,CASSQDGRNTGELFF,TGTGCCAGCAGCCAAGATGGGAGAAACACCGGGGAGCTGTTTTTT